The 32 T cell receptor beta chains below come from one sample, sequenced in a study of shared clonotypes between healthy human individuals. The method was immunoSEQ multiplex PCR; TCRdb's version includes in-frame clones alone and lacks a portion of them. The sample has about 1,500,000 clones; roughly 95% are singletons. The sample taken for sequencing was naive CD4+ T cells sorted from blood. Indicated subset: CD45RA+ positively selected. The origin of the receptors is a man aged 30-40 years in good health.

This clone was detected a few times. DNA of the CDR3: TGTGCCAGCAGGACAGGGACTGCCAACTCCTACGAGCAGTACTTC. Translating it yields CASRTGTANSYEQYF. The chain carries TRBV28 and TRBJ2-7; maybe TRBD1 (7 bases). V was pared by 6 bases and J by 0 bases, with 15 bases between. The V gene's germline CDR1 is MDHEN and CDR2 SYDVKM. The CDR3 runs 15 residues.

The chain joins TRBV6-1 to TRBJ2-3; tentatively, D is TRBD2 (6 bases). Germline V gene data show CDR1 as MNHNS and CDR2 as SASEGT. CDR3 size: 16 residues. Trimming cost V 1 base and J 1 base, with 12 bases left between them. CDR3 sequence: CASSEELWEGTDTQYF. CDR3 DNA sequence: TGTGCCAGCAGTGAAGAGTTGTGGGAGGGCACAGATACGCAGTATTTT.

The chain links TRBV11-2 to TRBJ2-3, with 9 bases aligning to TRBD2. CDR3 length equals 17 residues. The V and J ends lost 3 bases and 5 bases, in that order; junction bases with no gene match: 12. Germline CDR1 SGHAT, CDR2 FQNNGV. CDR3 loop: CASSLFTSGFLIDTQYF. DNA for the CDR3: TGTGCCAGCAGCTTGTTTACTAGCGGGTTCCTCATAGATACGCAGTATTTT.

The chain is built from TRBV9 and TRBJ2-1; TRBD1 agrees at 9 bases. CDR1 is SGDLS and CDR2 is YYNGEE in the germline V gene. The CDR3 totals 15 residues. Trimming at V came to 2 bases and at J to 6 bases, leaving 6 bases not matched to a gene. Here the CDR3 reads CASSVTGGGGNEQFF. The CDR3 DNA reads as TGTGCCAGCAGCGTGACAGGGGGAGGGGGCAATGAGCAGTTCTTC.

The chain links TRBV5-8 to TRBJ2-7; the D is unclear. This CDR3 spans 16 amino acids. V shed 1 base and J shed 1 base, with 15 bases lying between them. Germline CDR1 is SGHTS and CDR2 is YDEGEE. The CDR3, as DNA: TGTGCCAGCAGCTTGACTTTGGCACGAGGATCCTACGAGCAGTACTTC. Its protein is CASSLTLARGSYEQYF. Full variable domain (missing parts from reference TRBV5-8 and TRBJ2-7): EAGVTQSPTHLIKTRGQQATLRCSPISGHTSVYWYQQALGLGLQFLLWYDEGEERNRGNFPPRFSGRQFPNYSSELNVNALELEDSALYLCASSLTLARGSYEQYFGPGTRLTVT.

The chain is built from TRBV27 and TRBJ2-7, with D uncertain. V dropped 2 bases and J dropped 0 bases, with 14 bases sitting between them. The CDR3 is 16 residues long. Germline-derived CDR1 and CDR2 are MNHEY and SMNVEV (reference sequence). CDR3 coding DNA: TGTGCCAGCAGTTTAAAGTCCGGTTACAGCTCCTACGAGCAGTACTTC. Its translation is CASSLKSGYSSYEQYF.

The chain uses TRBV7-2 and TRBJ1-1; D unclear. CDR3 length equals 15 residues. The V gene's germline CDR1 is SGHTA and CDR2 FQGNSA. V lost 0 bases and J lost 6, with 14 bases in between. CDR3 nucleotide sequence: TGTGCCAGCAGCTTAGCGTCCTTGGTGGGCTCTGAAGCTTTCTTT. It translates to CASSLASLVGSEAFF.

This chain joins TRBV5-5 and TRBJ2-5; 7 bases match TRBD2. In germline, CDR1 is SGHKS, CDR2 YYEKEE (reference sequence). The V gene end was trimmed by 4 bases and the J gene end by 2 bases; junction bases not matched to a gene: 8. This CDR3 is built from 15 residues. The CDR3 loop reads CASSPVVRGQETQYF. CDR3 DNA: TGTGCCAGCAGCCCCGTCGTGCGGGGGCAAGAGACCCAGTACTTC.

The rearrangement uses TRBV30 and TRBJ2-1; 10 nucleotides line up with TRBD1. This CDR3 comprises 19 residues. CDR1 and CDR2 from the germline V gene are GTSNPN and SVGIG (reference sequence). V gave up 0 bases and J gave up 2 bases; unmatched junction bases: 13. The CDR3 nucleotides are TGTGCCTGGAGTGTCGGGAGGACAGGGGGGCCCTTCACCTACAATGAGCAGTTCTTC. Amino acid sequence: CAWSVGRTGGPFTYNEQFF.

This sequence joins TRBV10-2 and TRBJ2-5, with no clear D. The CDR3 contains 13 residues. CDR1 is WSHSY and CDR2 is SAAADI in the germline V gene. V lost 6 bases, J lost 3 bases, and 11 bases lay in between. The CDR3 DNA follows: TGCGCCAGCAGACGAGGTCGGGAAGAGACCCAGTACTTC. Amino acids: CASRRGREETQYF.

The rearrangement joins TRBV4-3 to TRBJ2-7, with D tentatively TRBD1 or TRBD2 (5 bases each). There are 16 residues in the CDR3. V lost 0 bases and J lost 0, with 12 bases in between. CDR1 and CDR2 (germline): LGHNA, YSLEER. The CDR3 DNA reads TGCGCCAGCAGCCAAGATTGGAACGGGACCTCCTACGAGCAGTACTTC. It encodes CASSQDWNGTSYEQYF.

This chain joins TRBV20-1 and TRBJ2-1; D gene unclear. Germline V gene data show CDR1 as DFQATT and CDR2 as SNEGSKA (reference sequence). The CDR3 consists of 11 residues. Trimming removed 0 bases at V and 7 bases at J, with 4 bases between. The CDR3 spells CSARDRNEQFF. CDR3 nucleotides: TGCAGTGCTAGAGACAGGAATGAGCAGTTCTTC.

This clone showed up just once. CDR3 in DNA: TGCGCCAGCAGTGAGTCCTCGGGACTAGCGGGAGGGATAGGGGAGACCCAGTACTTC. As protein: CASSESSGLAGGIGETQYF. This chain joins TRBV10-2 and TRBJ2-5, with TRBD2 matching 16 bases. CDR1 WSHSY and CDR2 SAAADI come from the germline V gene. With 0 bases clipped from V and 5 bases from J, the junction kept 9 bases outside the gene matches. The CDR3 is made up of 19 amino acids.

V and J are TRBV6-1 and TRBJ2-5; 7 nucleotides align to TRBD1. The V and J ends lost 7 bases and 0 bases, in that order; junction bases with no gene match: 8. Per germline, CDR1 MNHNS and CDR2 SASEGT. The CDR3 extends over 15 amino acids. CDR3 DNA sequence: TGTGCCAGCAACCTCCTGACAGGGTACCAAGAGACCCAGTACTTC. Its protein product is CASNLLTGYQETQYF.

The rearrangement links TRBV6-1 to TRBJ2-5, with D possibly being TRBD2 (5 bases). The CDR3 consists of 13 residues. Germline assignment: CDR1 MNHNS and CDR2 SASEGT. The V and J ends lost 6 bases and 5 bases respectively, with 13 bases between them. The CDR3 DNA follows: TGTGCCAGCAGCCCGGGGATTAGGGAGACCCAGTACTTC. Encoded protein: CASSPGIRETQYF.

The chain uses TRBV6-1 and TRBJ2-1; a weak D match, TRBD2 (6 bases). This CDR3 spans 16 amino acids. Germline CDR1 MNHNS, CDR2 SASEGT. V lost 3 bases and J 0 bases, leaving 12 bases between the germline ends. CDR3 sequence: CASSDPGASSYNEQFF. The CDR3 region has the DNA TGTGCCAGCAGTGACCCGGGAGCGTCCTCCTACAATGAGCAGTTCTTC.

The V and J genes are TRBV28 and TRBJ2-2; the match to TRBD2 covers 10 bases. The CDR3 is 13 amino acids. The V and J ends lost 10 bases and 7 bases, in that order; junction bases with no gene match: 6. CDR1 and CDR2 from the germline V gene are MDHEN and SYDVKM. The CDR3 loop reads CATPGLAVGELFF. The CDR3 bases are TGTGCCACCCCCGGACTAGCGGTCGGGGAGCTGTTTTTT.

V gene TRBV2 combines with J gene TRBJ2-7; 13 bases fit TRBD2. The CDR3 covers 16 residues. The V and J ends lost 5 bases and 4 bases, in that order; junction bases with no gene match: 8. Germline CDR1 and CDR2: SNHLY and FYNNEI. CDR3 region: CASSPPGLAGMYEQYF. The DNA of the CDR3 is TGTGCCAGCAGTCCCCCGGGACTAGCGGGAATGTACGAGCAGTACTTC.

CDR3 bases: TGCGCCAGCGGTCGGGCCTCGAGTGAAAAACTGTTTTTT. Protein: CASGRASSEKLFF. The chain combines TRBV5-1 with TRBJ1-4, with no clear D. CDR3 size: 13 residues. Trimming took 7 bases from V and 7 from J, leaving 14 bases between them. The germline gives CDR1 SGHRS, CDR2 YFSETQ.

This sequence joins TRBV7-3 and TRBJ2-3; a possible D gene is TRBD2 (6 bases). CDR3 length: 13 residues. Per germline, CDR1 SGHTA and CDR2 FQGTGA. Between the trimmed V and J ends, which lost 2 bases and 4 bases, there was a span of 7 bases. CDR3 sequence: CASSLAGSDTQYF. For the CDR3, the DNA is TGTGCCAGCAGCTTAGCGGGATCAGATACGCAGTATTTT.

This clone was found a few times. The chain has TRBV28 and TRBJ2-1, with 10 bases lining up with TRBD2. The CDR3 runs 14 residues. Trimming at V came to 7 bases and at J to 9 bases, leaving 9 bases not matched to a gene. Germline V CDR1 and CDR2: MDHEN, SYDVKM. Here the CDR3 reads CASKLAGTGGEQFF. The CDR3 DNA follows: TGTGCCAGCAAACTAGCGGGAACAGGGGGTGAGCAGTTCTTC.

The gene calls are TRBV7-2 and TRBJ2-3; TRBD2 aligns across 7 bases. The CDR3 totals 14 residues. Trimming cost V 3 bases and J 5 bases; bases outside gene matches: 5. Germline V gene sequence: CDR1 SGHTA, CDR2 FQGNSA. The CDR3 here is CASSFFGRGDTQYF. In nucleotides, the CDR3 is TGTGCCAGCAGCTTTTTTGGGAGGGGAGATACGCAGTATTTT.

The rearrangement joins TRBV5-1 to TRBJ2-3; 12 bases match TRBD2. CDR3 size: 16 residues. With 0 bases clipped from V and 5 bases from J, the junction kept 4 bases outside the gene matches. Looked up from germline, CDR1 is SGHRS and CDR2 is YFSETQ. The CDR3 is CASSLVLAGGRDTQYF. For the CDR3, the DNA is TGCGCCAGCAGCTTGGTCCTAGCGGGAGGGAGAGATACGCAGTATTTT.

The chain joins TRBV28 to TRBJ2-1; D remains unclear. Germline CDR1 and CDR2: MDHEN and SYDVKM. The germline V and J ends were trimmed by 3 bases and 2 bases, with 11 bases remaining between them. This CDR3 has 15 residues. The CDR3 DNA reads TGTGCCAGCAGTTTTGAACTCGGCCCCTACAATGAGCAGTTCTTC. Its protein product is CASSFELGPYNEQFF.

For the CDR3, the DNA is TGTGCCAGTAGTATTCAGGGGAGGAATGAGCAGTTCTTC. Protein product: CASSIQGRNEQFF. V is TRBV19 and J is TRBJ2-1; D may match TRBD1 or TRBD2 (6 bases each). Trimming took 3 bases from V and 7 from J, leaving 10 bases between them. The germline V gene encodes CDR1 LNHDA and CDR2 SQIVND (reference sequence). The CDR3 has 13 amino acids. Combining the CDR3 with reference TRBV19 and TRBJ2-1 gives the whole variable domain DGGITQSPKYLFRKEGQNVTLSCEQNLNHDAMYWYRQDPGQGLRLIYYSQIVNDFQKGDIAEGYSVSREKKESFPLTVTSAQKNPTAFYLCASSIQGRNEQFFGPGTRLTVL.

DNA for the CDR3: TGTGCCACCCAGTTACAGTCCGGCTCCTACAATGAGCAGTTCTTC. Encoded protein: CATQLQSGSYNEQFF. The chain employs TRBV6-5 and TRBJ2-1, with no clear D. CDR3 length: 15 amino acids. The V gene's germline CDR1 is MNHEY and CDR2 SVGAGI. The V end was cut by 10 bases, the J end by 0 bases, with 16 bases between.

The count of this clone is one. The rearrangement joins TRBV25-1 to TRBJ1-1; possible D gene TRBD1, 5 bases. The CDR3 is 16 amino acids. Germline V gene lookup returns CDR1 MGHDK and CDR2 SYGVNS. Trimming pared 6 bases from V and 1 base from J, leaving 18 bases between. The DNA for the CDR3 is TGTGCCAGCAGGGGGGGGTTCACAGGACCGAACACTGAAGCTTTCTTT. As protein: CASRGGFTGPNTEAFF.

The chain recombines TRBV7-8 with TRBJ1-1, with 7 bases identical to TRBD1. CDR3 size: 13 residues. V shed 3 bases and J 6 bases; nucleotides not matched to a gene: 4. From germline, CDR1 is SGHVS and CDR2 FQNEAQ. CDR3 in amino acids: CASSFKGTAEAFF. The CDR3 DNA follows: TGTGCCAGCAGCTTCAAGGGGACAGCTGAAGCTTTCTTT.

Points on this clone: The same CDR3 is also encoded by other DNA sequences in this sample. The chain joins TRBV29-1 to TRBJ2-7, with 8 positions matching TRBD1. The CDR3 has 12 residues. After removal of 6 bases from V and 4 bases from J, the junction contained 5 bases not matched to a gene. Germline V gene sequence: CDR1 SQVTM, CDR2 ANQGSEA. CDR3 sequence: CSVGTGNYEQYF. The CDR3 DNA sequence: TGCAGCGTGGGGACAGGAAATTACGAGCAGTACTTC.

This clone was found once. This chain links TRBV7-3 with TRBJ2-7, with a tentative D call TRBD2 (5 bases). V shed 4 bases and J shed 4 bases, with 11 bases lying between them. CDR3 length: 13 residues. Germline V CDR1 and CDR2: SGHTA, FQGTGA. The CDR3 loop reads CASSSAEGYEQYF. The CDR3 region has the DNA TGTGCCAGCAGCTCTGCCGAGGGTTACGAGCAGTACTTC.

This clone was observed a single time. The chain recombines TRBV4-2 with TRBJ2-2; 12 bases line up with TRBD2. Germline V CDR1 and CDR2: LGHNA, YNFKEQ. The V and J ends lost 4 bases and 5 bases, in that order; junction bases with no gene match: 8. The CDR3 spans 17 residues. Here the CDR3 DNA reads TGTGCCAGCAGCCTAGTTTTCGGACTAGCGGGAACCGGGGAGCTGTTTTTT. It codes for CASSLVFGLAGTGELFF.

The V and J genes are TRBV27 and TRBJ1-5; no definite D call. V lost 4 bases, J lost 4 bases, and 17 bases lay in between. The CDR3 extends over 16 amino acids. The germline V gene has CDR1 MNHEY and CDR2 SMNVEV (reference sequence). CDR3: CASSSGLGSRNQPQHF. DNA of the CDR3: TGTGCCAGCAGTTCTGGCTTAGGGTCGAGAAATCAGCCCCAGCATTTT.